One T cell receptor (beta chain) is described in this entry. The data were taken from a study of cytomegalovirus exposure and HLA in healthy donors. Measured with immunoSEQ multiplex PCR; TCRdb has only the in-frame clones, and not every one. In the table there are fewer than 95,000 clones, roughly 94% of which are singletons. This CDR3 is built from 13 residues. V lost 4 bases and J lost 6; bases outside the gene matches: 3. Germline lookup yields CDR1 MNHEY and CDR2 SMNVEV (reference sequence). J is TRBJ1-2 and V is TRBV27; 9 bases fit TRBD1. The sequenced sample was PBMCs. This TCR derives from a woman between 18 and 29 years old in good health and CMV-seronegative. The CDR3 sequence: CASSYDRGNGYTF. The CDR3 nucleotides read TGTGCCAGCAGTTATGACAGGGGGAATGGCTACACCTTC.